This entry describes one TCR beta chain. This clone was observed a handful of times. The clone's antigen remains unknown. It has no much larger one-base neighbor in the sample; base qualities were not kept. V and J lose 10 bases and 0 bases, and a span of 12 bases separates them. The CDR3 starts with the cysteine, ends with the phenylalanine, and has 13 residues. The entry retains the CDR3 DNA only, 39 bases that are in frame from base 1. The data were taken from a study of T cell responses to AZD1222 COVID-19 vaccine (dated by TCRdb to about 2021). In the study overall: TCR sequencing covered approximately 230 trial participants: 207 given two doses of AZD1222 and 26 given two doses of MenACWY control vaccine. Trial participants were enrolled by age into subgroups of 18-55, 56-69 and 70-plus years, and about 150, 27 and 61 TCR-sequenced participants, respectively, were included in these subgroups. What the research found in general, with its limitations: The whole spike protein was spanned by vaccine-associated CD4 TCRs, and dominant responses were seen in regions 160-218 and 743-854. Conclusions about previously exposed vaccinees are limited because only six or seven AZD1222 recipients were SARS-CoV-2 seropositive at baseline. After two AZD1222 doses, spike-specific TCR breadth and depth were significantly higher than at day 0 and than in MenACWY recipients. Participants were mostly white British and included more females than males, and it was suggested by the authors that clonal diversity may have been underestimated. Epitopes outside the regions mutated in the B.1.351 and B.1.1.7 variants were reportedly recognized by nearly half of the unique spike-specific TCRs. The 56-69-year group was small, and its depth increase did not reach significance, likely because of low power. Because no day 14 peak-response samples were available, the repertoires could be characterized only after the peak T cell response.

The label giving this sample's time point can be read as: about 28 days (+/-7) after the second vaccine dose. Because spike-specific TCR depth and breadth did not differ between the two schedules, AZD1222 recipients who got a second dose at roughly 4 weeks were pooled with those who got a second dose at roughly 12 weeks. Vaccinee samples were obtained from the UK trials COV001 and COV002, which included a single-blind randomized controlled phase 2/3 trial of AZD1222 (ChAdOx1 nCoV-19) in healthy adults. For TCRbeta chain sequencing, PBMC samples were collected from trial participants at day 0 and at day 28 after the second dose. The CDR3 regions of human TCRbeta chains were analyzed by immunosequencing. Per the authors' processing: Repertoire TCRs were matched against a reference library of SARS-CoV-2-specific TCRs generated with the MIRA antigen-specificity platform. Breadth was defined as the fraction of unique TCRs that were SARS-CoV-2-associated, and depth was defined as the fraction of total T cells that were SARS-CoV-2-associated. Using the MIRA data, every spike-specific TCR was mapped to the spike region that the TCR reacted to and assigned to either a CD4 or a CD8 class. Log10-transformed breadth and depth values were compared by one-way ANOVA with Sidak's multiple comparisons tests. Entries here come from immuneACCESS through TCRdb and include only in-frame sequences with V and J called. Some clones fail to appear in such tables; in the studies checked, an unresolved V gene covers under half of the shortfall, and the cause of the remainder is unknown. V and J calls plus clone size are reproduced from that table; the DNA served to infer D and trimming. In this sample the table shows more than 90,000 clones, roughly 90% of which occur a single time. The leading ten clones occupy roughly 6.9% of the sample.

The sequence was collected from an adult who received the AZD1222 COVID-19 vaccine. The starting material was peripheral blood, obtained 28 days after the second AZD1222 dose. Recombination linked TRBV12-3 or TRBV12-4 to TRBJ1-1; TRBD1 is a weak D gene call, 5 bases matching. CDR3 loop: CATSPGMNTEAFF. The DNA sequence follows: TGTGCCACTTCTCCAGGGATGAACACTGAAGCTTTCTTT.